One sample yielded the 15 T cell receptor beta chains listed below, sequenced in a study of neurological immune-mediated disorders. Regarding time point: longitudinal time-point 1 (baseline). One entry per CDR3 protein results from TCRdb running MiXCR on the 5' RACE reads. The profile shows some 77,000 distinct CDR3 sequences, roughly an eighth of them singletons. The sample was PBMCs. The source is a female donor with HTLV-1-associated myelopathy (HAM/TSP).

As concerns this clonotype: Since a much larger clone is just one base distant, this may be a read error. The V call is TRBV3-1, the J call TRBJ2-1; 7 nucleotides agree with TRBD1. Germline V lookup: CDR1 LGHDT, CDR2 YNNKEL (reference sequence). This CDR3 comprises 16 residues. CDR3 coding DNA: TGTGCCAGCAGCCAGGGCCGAAACAGGGGATACAATGATCAGTTCTTC. Translating gives CASSQGRNRGYNDQFF.

This clonotype was recorded once. The chain recombines TRBV2 with TRBJ2-5; 9 nucleotides line up with TRBD2. V gave up 11 bases and J gave up 4 bases; unmatched junction bases: 11. The CDR3 runs 14 residues. Germline V gene sequence: CDR1 SNHLY, CDR2 FYNNEI. The CDR3 is CAGFGGGAGETQYF. For the CDR3, the DNA is TGTGCCGGATTTGGCGGGGGGGCCGGAGAGACCCAGTACTTC.

This clonotype was seen at least ten times. This chain uses TRBV20-1 with TRBJ2-5; 7 bases align to TRBD1. The CDR3 is made up of 14 amino acids. J was trimmed by 1 base and V by 0 bases; bases with no gene match: 2. The germline CDR1 and CDR2 sequences are DFQATT and SNEGSKA (reference sequence). CDR3 nucleotides: TGCAGTGCTAGAGACGGGACAGCCCAAGAGACCCAGTACTTC. Translation gives CSARDGTAQETQYF.

This clonotype was found many times. The chain employs TRBV4-1 and TRBJ2-3; D uncertain. Germline loops: CDR1 MGHRA, CDR2 YSYEKL. Trimming pared 1 base from V and 1 base from J, leaving 15 bases between. The CDR3 extends over 17 amino acids. CDR3 bases: TGCGCCAGCAGCCAAGGCCCGCTGGGGAAACGCACAGATACGCAGTATTTT. It specifies CASSQGPLGKRTDTQYF.

This clonotype has at least ten counts. The chain combines TRBV4-2 with TRBJ2-7; D is undetermined. V lost 8 bases and J lost 5, with 16 bases in between. The CDR3 is 13 amino acids. CDR1 is LGHNA and CDR2 is YNFKEQ in the germline V gene. CDR3 residues: CASGSQEVHEQYF. The DNA of the CDR3 is TGTGCCAGCGGTAGCCAAGAGGTTCACGAGCAGTACTTC.

Ten or more counts support this clonotype. The J gene is TRBJ2-7, the V gene TRBV5-1; 10 bases match TRBD1. Germline loops: CDR1 SGHRS, CDR2 YFSETQ. The ends lost 3 bases at V and 4 bases at J; junction bases unmatched: 7. The CDR3 is made up of 15 amino acids. The CDR3, as DNA: TGCGCCAGCAGCTCGATGACAGGGGGCAAATACGAGCAGTACTTC. Its translation is CASSSMTGGKYEQYF. The full variable domain, in which reference TRBV5-1 and TRBJ2-7 provide the parts outside the CDR3, is KAGVTQTPRYLIKTRGQQVTLSCSPISGHRSVSWYQQTPGQGLQFLFEYFSETQRNKGNFPGRFSGRQFSNSRSEMNVSTLELGDSALYLCASSSMTGGKYEQYFGPGTRLTVT.

In this sample, this clonotype turned up many times. The chain joins TRBV7-9 to TRBJ1-2; perhaps TRBD1 as D (5 bases). CDR3 length: 15 amino acids. V lost 1 base and J 1 base, leaving 10 bases between the germline ends. CDR1 and CDR2 (germline): SEHNR, FQNEAQ (reference sequence). CDR3 sequence: CASSLGGLSNYGYTF. DNA for the CDR3: TGTGCCAGCAGCTTAGGGGGACTGAGTAACTATGGCTACACCTTC.

This clonotype was seen ten or more times. The V and J genes are TRBV15 and TRBJ1-1, with 8 bases aligning to TRBD1. Germline CDR1 and CDR2: LNHNV and YYDKDF (reference sequence). V lost 8 bases, J lost 2 bases, and 10 bases stayed unmatched. CDR3 length: 15 residues. DNA for the CDR3: TGTGCCACCGGGAGCCGGACAGGGAAAAACACTGAAGCTTTCTTT. The encoded protein is CATGSRTGKNTEAFF.

This clonotype has ten or more counts. The chain uses TRBV3-1 and TRBJ1-6; D is possibly TRBD1 (6 bases). CDR3 length equals 15 residues. Germline CDR1 is LGHDT and CDR2 is YNNKEL (reference sequence). The V end lost 4 bases, the J end lost 9 bases, and 16 bases lay between the germline ends. This chain's CDR3 is CASSRKGGEGSPLHF. The CDR3 nucleotides are TGTGCCAGCAGCCGAAAGGGGGGAGAGGGTTCACCCCTCCACTTT.

This clonotype came up many times. The J gene is TRBJ1-5, the V gene TRBV15, with a weak D call TRBD1 (5 bases). Germline V gives CDR1 LNHNV, CDR2 YYDKDF (reference sequence). CDR3 length: 16 residues. Between the trimmed V and J ends, which lost 0 bases and 0 bases, there was a span of 9 bases. CDR3 residues: CATSRDKGYSNQPQHF. CDR3 sequence (DNA): TGTGCCACCAGCAGAGATAAGGGGTATAGCAATCAGCCCCAGCATTTT. The entire variable domain, with the rest obtained from reference TRBV15 and TRBJ1-5, is as follows: DAMVIQNPRYQVTQFGKPVTLSCSQTLNHNVMYWYQQKSSQAPKLLFHYYDKDFNNEADTPDNFQSRRPNTSFCFLDIRSPGLGDTAMYLCATSRDKGYSNQPQHFGDGTRLSIL.

This clonotype occurred a few times. The chain joins TRBV14 to TRBJ1-3; D is uncertain. This CDR3 is built from 15 residues. Germline CDR1 SGHDN, CDR2 FVKESK. Trimming removed 1 base at V and 0 bases at J, with 7 bases between. This chain's CDR3 is CASSQGSLSGNTIYF. The DNA for the CDR3 is TGTGCCAGCAGCCAAGGGTCACTCTCTGGAAACACCATATATTTT.

This clonotype turned up a few times. The chain couples TRBV28 to TRBJ2-7, with TRBD2 identical over 10 bases. The CDR3 spans 18 residues. J was trimmed by 0 bases and V by 3 bases; bases with no gene match: 11. CDR1 and CDR2 from the germline V gene are MDHEN and SYDVKM. CDR3 nucleotide sequence: TGTGCCAGCAGTTTCTCACATCGACTAGCGGGTACCTCCTACGAGCAGTACTTC. Its protein product is CASSFSHRLAGTSYEQYF.

Turning to this clonotype: A read error is likely, as this CDR3 ends without the conserved phenylalanine or tryptophan. It is unclear where the CDR3 begins or ends on the DNA, so no DNA is shown, and the CDR3 is as TCRdb lists it. The chain combines TRBV29-1 with TRBJ2-7; the tabulated D call, TRBD1, remains unverified against the DNA. Germline V gene data show CDR1 as SQVTM and CDR2 as ANQGSEA. Both ends counted, the CDR3 spans 15 residues. The CDR3 protein is CSVVGGAHRSYEQHL.

At least ten counts were recorded for this clonotype. The rearrangement joins TRBV5-6 to TRBJ1-2; 7 bases agree with TRBD1. The J segment lost 8 bases and the V segment lost 3 bases, leaving 10 bases of the junction unmatched. Germline CDR1 SGHDT, CDR2 YYEEEE. The CDR3 loop spans 14 amino acids. For the CDR3, the DNA is TGTGCCAGCAGCTCCCAGGGGGGGGCTGCGGGCTACACCTTC. It specifies CASSSQGGAAGYTF.

This clonotype occurred many times. This chain joins TRBV20-1 and TRBJ2-7, with 10 bases aligning to TRBD2. Trimming cost V 3 bases and J 0 bases; bases outside gene matches: 8. The CDR3 totals 16 residues. Per germline, CDR1 DFQATT and CDR2 SNEGSKA (reference sequence). This CDR3 reads CSASDPSGGPSYEQYF. The CDR3 nucleotides read TGCAGTGCTAGTGACCCTAGCGGGGGCCCCTCCTACGAGCAGTACTTC.